This entry describes one T cell receptor (beta chain). This CDR3 region has 13 residues. CDR1 is GTSNPN and CDR2 is SVGIG in the germline V gene (reference sequence). The V and J ends lost 3 bases and 1 base respectively, with 8 bases between them. This sample is part of a study of OX40 agonist ivuxolimab in advanced cancers. Study context: An anti-OX40 (CD134) antibody with agonistic activity, ivuxolimab, was administered to patients. The eligibility criteria allowed prior anti-PD-1, anti-PD-L1 or anti-CTLA-4 therapy, and about 40% had some.

Clones were sequenced by immunoSEQ multiplex PCR, and TCRdb holds only the in-frame ones, with some missing. Of about 80,000 clones in the sample, approximately 92% were seen once. Specimen: CD4+ or CD8+ T cells sorted from blood, collected in a trial of the OX40 agonist ivuxolimab. The chain is built from TRBV30 and TRBJ2-3, with unresolved D. This clonotype was sampled from an adult with an advanced solid tumor such as melanoma, head and neck, liver or kidney cancer. The CDR3 DNA sequence: TGTGCCTGGAGCTTCGACCGCACAGATACGCAGTATTTT. This translates into CAWSFDRTDTQYF.